This TCR beta chain originates from a study of T cell repertoires in cytomegalovirus infection. The CDR3 totals 14 residues. The V gene lost 6 bases and the J gene lost 0 bases, with 11 bases spanning the gap. Germline V CDR1 and CDR2: SGHTA, FQGTGA. TCRdb itself ran the reads through MiXCR, one entry per CDR3 protein. The sample holds 310,000 or so distinct CDR3 sequences; around 25% are singletons and the top ten take around 14%. This clonotype was recorded many times. The rearrangement joins TRBV7-3 to TRBJ1-1; D is ambiguous. Sequencing was carried out using PBMCs. The origin of this receptor is a human donor in good health (CMV status not recorded). Some clones in this sample may be carry-over from other donors' samples. The CDR3 sequence is CASRGNFMNTEAFF. CDR3 DNA sequence: TGTGCCAGCAGGGGGAACTTCATGAACACTGAAGCTTTCTTT.